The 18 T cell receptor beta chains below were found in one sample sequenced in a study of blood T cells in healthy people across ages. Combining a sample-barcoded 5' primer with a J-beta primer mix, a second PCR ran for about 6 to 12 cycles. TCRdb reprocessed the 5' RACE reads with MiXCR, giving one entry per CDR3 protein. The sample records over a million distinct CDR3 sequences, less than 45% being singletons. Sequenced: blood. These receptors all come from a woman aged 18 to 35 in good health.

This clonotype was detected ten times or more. CDR3 loop: CASSYGGLGPSYGYTF. Here the CDR3 DNA reads TGTGCCAGCAGTTACGGGGGGCTGGGACCATCCTATGGCTACACCTTC. The gene calls are TRBV6-5 and TRBJ1-2, with D possibly being TRBD1 (6 bases). CDR1 is MNHEY, CDR2 SVGAGI, per germline. V dropped 2 bases and J dropped 4 bases, with 17 bases sitting between them. CDR3 length equals 16 residues.

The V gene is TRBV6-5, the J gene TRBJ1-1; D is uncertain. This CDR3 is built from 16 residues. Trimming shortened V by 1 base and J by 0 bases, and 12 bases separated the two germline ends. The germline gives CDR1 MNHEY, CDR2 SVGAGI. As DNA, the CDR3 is TGTGCCAGCAGTTACTTATCCGACATCCTGAACACTGAAGCTTTCTTT. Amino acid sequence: CASSYLSDILNTEAFF.

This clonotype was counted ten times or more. The CDR3 is CAWVSYNEQFF. In DNA, the CDR3 is TGTGCCTGGGTTTCCTACAATGAGCAGTTCTTC. The rearrangement joins TRBV30 to TRBJ2-1; D gene ambiguous. Trimming cost V 5 bases and J 1 base, with 3 bases left between them. Per germline, CDR1 GTSNPN and CDR2 SVGIG (reference sequence). CDR3 size: 11 residues.

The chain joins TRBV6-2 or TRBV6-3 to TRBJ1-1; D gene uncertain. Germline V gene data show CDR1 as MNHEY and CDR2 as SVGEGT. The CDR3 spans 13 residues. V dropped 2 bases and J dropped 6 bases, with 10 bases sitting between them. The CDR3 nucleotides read TGTGCCAGCAGTTACGGTCTAAGCTCTGAAGCTTTCTTT. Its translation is CASSYGLSSEAFF.

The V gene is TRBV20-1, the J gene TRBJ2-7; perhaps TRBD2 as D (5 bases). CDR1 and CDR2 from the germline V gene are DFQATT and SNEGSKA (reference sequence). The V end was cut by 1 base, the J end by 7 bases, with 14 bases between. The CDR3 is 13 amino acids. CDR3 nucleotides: TGCAGTGCTAGAGTCCCCCTTTCGGGGGAGCAGTACTTC. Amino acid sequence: CSARVPLSGEQYF.

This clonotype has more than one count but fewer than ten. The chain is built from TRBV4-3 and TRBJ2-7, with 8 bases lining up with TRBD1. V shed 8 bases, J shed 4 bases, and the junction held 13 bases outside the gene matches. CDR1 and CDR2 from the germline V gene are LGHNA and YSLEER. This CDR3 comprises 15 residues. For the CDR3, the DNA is TGCGCCAGCCGCCCCCATGAGGACAGGGTGTACGAGCAGTACTTC. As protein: CASRPHEDRVYEQYF.

The DNA of the CDR3 is TGCAGCGTTGTGGTCGTGTCCTACGAGCAGTACTTC. Translation gives CSVVVVSYEQYF. The V and J genes are TRBV29-1 and TRBJ2-7; D gene uncertain. V lost 4 bases and J lost 1, with 8 bases in between. The CDR3 is 12 residues long. Germline CDR1 is SQVTM and CDR2 is ANQGSEA.

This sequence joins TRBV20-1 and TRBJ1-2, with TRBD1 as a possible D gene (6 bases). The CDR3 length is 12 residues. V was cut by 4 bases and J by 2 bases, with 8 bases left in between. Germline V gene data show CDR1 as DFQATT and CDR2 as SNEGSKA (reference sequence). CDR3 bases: TGCAGTGCTAACACAGGGAACTATGGCTACACCTTC. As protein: CSANTGNYGYTF.

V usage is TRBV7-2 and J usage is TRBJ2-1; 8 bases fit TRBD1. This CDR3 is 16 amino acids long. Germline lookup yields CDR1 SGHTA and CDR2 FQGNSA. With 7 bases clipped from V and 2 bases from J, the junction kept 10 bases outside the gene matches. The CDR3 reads CASNSQGAPTYNEQFF. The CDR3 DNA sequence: TGTGCCAGCAACTCTCAGGGGGCGCCGACCTACAATGAGCAGTTCTTC.

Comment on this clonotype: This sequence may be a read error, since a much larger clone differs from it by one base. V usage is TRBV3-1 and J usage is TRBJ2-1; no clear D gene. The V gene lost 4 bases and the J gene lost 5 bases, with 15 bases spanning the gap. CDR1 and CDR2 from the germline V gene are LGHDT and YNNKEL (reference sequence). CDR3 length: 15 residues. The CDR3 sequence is CASSPGRAIHNEQFF. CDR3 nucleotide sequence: TGTGCCAGCAGCCCCGGACGAGCCATTCACAATGAGCAGTTCTTC.

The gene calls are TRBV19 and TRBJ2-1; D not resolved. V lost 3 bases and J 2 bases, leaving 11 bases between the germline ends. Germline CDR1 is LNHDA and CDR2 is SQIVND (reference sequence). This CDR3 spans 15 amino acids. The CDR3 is CASSILPTAYNEQFF. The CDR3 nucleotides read TGTGCCAGTAGTATCCTGCCTACTGCCTACAATGAGCAGTTCTTC.

CDR3 nucleotide sequence: TGTGCCAGCAGCTTAGGACTAGCGGGGGGGGTCCAAAACATTCAGTACTTC. It translates to CASSLGLAGGVQNIQYF. The J gene is TRBJ2-5, the V gene TRBV7-2, with 14 bases fitting TRBD2. The last part of the DNA fits TRBJ2-4 better; the J call may be wrong. The CDR3 consists of 17 residues. Per germline, CDR1 SGHTA and CDR2 FQGNSA.

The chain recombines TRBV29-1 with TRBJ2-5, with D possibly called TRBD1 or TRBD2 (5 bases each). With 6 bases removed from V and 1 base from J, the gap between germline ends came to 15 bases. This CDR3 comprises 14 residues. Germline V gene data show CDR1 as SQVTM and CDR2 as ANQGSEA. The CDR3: CSVGPGDLQETQYF. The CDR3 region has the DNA TGCAGCGTGGGACCAGGAGACCTCCAAGAGACCCAGTACTTC. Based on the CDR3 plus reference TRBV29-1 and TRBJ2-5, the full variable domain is SAVISQKPSRDICQRGTSLTIQCQVDSQVTMMFWYRQQPGQSLTLIATANQGSEATYESGFVIDKFPISRPNLTFSTLTVSNMSPEDSSIYLCSVGPGDLQETQYFGPGTRLLVL.

CDR3 DNA sequence: TGTGCCAGCTCACCCCGACCCAGGGTAGCTACTGAAGCTTTCTTT. As protein: CASSPRPRVATEAFF. The chain joins TRBV18 to TRBJ1-1; perhaps TRBD1 as D (5 bases). The CDR3 is made up of 15 amino acids. The V end lost 3 bases, the J end lost 5 bases, and 16 bases lay between the germline ends. Germline V gene lookup returns CDR1 KGHSH and CDR2 LQKENI.

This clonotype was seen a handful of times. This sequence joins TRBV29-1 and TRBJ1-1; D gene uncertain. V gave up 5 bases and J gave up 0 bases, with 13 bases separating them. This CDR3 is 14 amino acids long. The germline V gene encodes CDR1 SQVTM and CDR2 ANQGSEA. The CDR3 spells CSVSLLKMNTEAFF. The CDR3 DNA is TGCAGCGTTTCCCTTTTGAAAATGAACACTGAAGCTTTCTTT.

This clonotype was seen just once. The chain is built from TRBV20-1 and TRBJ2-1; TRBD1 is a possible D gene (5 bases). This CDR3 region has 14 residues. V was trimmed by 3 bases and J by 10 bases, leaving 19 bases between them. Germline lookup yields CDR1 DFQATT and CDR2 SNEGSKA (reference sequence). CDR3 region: CSASQGVVVKEQFF. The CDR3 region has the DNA TGCAGTGCTAGCCAAGGGGTAGTGGTCAAAGAGCAGTTCTTC.

For the CDR3, the DNA is TGCAGTGCTAGAGTTGCGGGATCCTATAATTCACCCTCCCACTTT. Amino acid sequence: CSARVAGSYNSPSHF. The V and J genes are TRBV20-1 and TRBJ1-6; D unresolved. Germline V CDR1 and CDR2: DFQATT, SNEGSKA (reference sequence). V dropped 1 base and J dropped 18 bases, with 25 bases sitting between them. CDR3 size: 15 residues.

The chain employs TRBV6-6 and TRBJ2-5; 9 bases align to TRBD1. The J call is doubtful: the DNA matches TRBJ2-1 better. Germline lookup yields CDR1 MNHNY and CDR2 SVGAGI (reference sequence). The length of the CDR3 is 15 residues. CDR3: CASTPGTGTLETQFF. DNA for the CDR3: TGTGCCAGCACCCCCGGGACAGGGACGCTTGAGACCCAGTTCTTC.